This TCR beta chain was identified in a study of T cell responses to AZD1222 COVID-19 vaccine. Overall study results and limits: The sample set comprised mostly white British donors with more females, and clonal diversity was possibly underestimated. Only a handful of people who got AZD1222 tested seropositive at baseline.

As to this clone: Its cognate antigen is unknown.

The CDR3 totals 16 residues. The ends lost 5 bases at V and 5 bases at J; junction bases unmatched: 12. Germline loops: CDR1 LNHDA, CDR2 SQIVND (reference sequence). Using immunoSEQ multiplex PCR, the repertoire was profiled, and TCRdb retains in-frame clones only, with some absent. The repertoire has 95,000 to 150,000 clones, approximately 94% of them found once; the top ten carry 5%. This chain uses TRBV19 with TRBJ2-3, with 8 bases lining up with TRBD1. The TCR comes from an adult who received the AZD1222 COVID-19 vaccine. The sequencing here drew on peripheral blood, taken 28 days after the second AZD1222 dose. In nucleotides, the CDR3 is TGTGCCAGTAGTTCGGGACAGGCAATCCTCGGAGATACGCAGTATTTT. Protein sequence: CASSSGQAILGDTQYF.